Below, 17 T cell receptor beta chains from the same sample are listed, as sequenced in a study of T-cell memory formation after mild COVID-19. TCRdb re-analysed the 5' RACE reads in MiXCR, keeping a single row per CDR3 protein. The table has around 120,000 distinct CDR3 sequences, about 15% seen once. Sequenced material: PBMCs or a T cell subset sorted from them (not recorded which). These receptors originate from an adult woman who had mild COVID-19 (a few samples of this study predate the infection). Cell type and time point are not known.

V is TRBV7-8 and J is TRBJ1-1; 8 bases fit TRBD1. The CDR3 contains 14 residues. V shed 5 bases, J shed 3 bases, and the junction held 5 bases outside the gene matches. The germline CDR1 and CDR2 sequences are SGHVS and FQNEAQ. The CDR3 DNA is TGTGCCAGCAGCATACCGGGACAGGACACTGAAGCTTTCTTT. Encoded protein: CASSIPGQDTEAFF.

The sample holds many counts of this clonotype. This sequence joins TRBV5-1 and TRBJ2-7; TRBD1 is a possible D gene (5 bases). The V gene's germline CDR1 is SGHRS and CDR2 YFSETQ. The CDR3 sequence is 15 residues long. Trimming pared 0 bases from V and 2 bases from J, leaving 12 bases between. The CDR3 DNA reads TGCGCCAGCAGCTTGGGTATTGGACAAACCTACGAGCAGTACTTC. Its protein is CASSLGIGQTYEQYF.

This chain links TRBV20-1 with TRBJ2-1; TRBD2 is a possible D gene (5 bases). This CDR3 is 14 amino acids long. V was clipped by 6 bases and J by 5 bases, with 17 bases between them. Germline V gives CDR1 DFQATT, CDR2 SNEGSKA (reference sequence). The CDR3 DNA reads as TGCAGTGCCCAGCTAGCAAGTAGGGACAATGAGCAGTTCTTC. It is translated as CSAQLASRDNEQFF.

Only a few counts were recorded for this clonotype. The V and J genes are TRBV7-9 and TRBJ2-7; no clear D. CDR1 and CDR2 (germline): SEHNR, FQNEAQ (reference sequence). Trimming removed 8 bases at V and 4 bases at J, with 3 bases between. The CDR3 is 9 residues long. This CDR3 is CASYYEQYF. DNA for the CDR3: TGTGCCAGCTATTACGAGCAGTACTTC.

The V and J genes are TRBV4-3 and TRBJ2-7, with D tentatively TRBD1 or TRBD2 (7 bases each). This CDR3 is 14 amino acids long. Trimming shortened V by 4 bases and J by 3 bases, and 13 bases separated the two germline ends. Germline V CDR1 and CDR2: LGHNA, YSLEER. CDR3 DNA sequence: TGCGCCAGCAGCCGTGGGGGGGACAGCTACGAGCAGTACTTC. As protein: CASSRGGDSYEQYF.

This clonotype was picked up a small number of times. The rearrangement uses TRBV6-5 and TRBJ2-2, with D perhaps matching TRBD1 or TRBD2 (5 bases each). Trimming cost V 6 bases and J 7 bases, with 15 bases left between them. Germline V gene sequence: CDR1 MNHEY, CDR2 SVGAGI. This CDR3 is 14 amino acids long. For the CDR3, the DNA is TGTGCCAGCAGCCTGGGGACCGCGGGCGGGGAGCTGTTTTTT. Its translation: CASSLGTAGGELFF.

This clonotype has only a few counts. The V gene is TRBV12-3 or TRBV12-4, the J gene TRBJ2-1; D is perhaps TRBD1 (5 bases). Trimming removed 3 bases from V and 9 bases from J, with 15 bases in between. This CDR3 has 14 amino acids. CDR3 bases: TGTGCCAGCAGTTTTGGGCAGCAGGGCCGTGAGCAGTTCTTC. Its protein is CASSFGQQGREQFF.

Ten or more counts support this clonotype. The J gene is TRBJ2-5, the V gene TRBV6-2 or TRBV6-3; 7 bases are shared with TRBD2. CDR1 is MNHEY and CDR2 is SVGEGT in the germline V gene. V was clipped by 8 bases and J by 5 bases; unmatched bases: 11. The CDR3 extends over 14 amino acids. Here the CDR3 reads CASGKSQGGETQYF. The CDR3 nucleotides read TGTGCCAGCGGCAAGAGCCAGGGAGGGGAGACCCAGTACTTC.

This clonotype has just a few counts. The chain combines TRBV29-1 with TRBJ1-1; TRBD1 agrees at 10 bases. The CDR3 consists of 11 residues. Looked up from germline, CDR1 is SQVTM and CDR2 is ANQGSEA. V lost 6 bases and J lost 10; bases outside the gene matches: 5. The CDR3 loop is CSVERDRGAFF. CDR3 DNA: TGCAGCGTGGAAAGGGACAGGGGAGCTTTCTTT.

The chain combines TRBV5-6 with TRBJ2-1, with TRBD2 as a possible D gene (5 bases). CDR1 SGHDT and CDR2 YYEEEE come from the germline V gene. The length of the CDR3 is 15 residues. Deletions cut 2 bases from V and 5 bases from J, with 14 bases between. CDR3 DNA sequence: TGTGCCAGCAGCTTTTCCGGGATTGGAGACAATGAGCAGTTCTTC. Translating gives CASSFSGIGDNEQFF. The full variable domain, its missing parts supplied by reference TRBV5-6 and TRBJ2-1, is DAGVTQSPTHLIKTRGQQVTLRCSPKSGHDTVSWYQQALGQGPQFIFQYYEEEERQRGNFPDRFSGHQFPNYSSELNVNALLLGDSALYLCASSFSGIGDNEQFFGPGTRLTVL.

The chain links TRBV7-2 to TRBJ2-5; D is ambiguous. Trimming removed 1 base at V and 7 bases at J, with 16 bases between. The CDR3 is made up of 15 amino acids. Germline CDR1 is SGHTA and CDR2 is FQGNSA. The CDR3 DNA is TGTGCCAGCAGCTTAGATCGCGCAGAAGGCAGGACCCAGTACTTC. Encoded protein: CASSLDRAEGRTQYF.

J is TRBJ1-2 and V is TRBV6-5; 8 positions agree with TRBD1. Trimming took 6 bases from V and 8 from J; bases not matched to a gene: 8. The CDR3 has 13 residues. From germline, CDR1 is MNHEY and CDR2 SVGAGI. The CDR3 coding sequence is TGTGCCAGCAGCCCCGGGACAGGACGAGGCTACACCTTC. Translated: CASSPGTGRGYTF.

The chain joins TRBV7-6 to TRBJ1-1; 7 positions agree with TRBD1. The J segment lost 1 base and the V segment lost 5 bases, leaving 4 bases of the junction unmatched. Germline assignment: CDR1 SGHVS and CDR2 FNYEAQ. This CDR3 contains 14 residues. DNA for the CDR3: TGTGCCAGCAGCGTAGACAGGGCGAACACTGAAGCTTTCTTT. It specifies CASSVDRANTEAFF.

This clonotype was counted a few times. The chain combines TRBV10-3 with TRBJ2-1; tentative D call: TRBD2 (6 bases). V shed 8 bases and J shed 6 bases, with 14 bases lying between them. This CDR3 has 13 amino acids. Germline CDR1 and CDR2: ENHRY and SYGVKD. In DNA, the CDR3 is TGTGCCATCGAAACGGGGGAATCCAATGAGCAGTTCTTC. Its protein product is CAIETGESNEQFF.

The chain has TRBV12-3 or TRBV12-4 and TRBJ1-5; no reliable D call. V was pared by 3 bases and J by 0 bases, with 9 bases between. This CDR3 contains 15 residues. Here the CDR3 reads CASSLVQNSNQPQHF. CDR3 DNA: TGTGCCAGCAGTTTGGTTCAGAATAGCAATCAGCCCCAGCATTTT.

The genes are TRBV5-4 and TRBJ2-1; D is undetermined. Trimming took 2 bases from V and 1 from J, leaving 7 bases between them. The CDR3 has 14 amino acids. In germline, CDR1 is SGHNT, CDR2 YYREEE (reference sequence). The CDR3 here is CASSFMGSYNEQFF. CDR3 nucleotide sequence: TGTGCCAGCAGCTTCATGGGTTCCTACAATGAGCAGTTCTTC.

DNA for the CDR3: TGTGCCAGCAGCTTAGCGCTCAGCGGGAGCAAAAATGAGCAGTTCTTC. Amino acid sequence: CASSLALSGSKNEQFF. The rearrangement joins TRBV7-9 to TRBJ2-1; 8 nucleotides agree with TRBD2. In germline, CDR1 is SEHNR, CDR2 FQNEAQ (reference sequence). The CDR3 consists of 16 residues. Trimming at V came to 0 bases and at J to 7 bases, leaving 8 bases not matched to a gene.